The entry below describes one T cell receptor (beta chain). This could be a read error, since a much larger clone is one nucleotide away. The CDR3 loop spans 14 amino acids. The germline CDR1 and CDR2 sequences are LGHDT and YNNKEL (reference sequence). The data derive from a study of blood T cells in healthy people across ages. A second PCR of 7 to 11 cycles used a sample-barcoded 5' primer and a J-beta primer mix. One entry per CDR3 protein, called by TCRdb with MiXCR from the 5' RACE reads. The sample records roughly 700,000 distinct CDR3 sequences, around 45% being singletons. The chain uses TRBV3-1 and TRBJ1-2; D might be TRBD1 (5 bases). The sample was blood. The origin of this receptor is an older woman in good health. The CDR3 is CVSGRGDGEYGYTF. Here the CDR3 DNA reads TGTGTCAGCGGGAGGGGAGACGGAGAGTATGGCTACACCTTC. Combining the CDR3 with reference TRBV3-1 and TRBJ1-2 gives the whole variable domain DTAVSQTPKYLVTQMGNDKSIKCEQNLGHDTMYWYKQDSKKFLKIMFSYNNKELIINETVPNRFSPKSPDKAHLNLHINSLELGDSAVYFCVSGRGDGEYGYTFGSGTRLTVV.